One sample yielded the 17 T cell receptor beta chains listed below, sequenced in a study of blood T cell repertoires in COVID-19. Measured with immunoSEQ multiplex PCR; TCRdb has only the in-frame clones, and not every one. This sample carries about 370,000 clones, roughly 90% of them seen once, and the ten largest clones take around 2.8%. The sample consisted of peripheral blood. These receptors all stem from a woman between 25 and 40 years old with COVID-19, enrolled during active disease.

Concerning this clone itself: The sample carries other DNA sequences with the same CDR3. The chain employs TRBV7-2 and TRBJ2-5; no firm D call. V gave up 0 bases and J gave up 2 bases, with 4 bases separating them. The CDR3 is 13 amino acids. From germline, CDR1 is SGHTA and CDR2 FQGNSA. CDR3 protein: CASSLARQETQYF. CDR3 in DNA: TGTGCCAGCAGCTTAGCGAGGCAAGAGACCCAGTACTTC.

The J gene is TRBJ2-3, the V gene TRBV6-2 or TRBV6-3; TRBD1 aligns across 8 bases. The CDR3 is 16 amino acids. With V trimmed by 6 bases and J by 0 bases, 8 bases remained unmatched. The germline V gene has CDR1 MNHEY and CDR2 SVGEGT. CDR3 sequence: CASSRWTGISTDTQYF. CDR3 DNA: TGTGCCAGCAGCCGCTGGACAGGGATTAGCACAGATACGCAGTATTTT.

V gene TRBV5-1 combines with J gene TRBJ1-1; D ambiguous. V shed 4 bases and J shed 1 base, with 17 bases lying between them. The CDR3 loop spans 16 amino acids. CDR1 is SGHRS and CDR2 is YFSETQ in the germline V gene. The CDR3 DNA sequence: TGCGCCAGCAGCCCCAGCGTCGGCCGAGCGAACACTGAAGCTTTCTTT. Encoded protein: CASSPSVGRANTEAFF.

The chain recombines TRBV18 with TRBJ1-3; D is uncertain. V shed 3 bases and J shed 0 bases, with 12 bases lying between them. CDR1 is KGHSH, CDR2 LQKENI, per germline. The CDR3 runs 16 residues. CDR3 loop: CASSPGPAGSGNTIYF. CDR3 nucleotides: TGTGCCAGCTCACCGGGTCCCGCAGGCTCTGGAAACACCATATATTTT.

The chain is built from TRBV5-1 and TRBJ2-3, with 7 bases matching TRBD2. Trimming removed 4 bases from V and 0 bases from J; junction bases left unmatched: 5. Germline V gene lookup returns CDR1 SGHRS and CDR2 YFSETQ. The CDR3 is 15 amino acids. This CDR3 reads CASSPSGVSTDTQYF. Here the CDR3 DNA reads TGCGCCAGCAGCCCCAGCGGGGTGAGCACAGATACGCAGTATTTT. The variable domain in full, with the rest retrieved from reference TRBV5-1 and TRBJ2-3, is KAGVTQTPRYLIKTRGQQVTLSCSPISGHRSVSWYQQTPGQGLQFLFEYFSETQRNKGNFPGRFSGRQFSNSRSEMNVSTLELGDSALYLCASSPSGVSTDTQYFGPGTRLTVL.

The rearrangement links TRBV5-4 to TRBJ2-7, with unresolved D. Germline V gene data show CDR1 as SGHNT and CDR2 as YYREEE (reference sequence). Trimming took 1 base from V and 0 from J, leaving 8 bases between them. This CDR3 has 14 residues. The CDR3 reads CASSLRQDSYEQYF. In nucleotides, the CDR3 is TGTGCCAGCAGCTTGCGTCAGGACTCCTACGAGCAGTACTTC.

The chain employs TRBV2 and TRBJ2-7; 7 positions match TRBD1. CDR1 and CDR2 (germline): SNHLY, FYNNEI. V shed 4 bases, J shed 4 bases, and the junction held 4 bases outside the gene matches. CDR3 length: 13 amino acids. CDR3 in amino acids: CASSADRVYEQYF. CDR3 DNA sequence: TGTGCCAGCAGTGCCGACAGGGTGTACGAGCAGTACTTC.

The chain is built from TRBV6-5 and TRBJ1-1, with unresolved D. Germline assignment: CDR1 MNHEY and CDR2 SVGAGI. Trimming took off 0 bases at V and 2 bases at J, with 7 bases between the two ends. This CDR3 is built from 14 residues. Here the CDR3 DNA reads TGTGCCAGCAGTTACTCCCCCTTTAACACTGAAGCTTTCTTT. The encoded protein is CASSYSPFNTEAFF.

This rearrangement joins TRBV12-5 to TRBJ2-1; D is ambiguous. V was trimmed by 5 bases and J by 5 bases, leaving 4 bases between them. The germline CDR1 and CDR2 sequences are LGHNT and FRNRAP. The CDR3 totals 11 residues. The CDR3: CASGPDNEQFF. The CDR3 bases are TGTGCTAGTGGTCCCGACAATGAGCAGTTCTTC. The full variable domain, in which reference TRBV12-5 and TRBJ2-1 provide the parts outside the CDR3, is DARVTQTPRHKVTEMGQEVTMRCQPILGHNTVFWYRQTMMQGLELLAYFRNRAPLDDSGMPKDRFSAEMPDATLATLKIQPSEPRDSAVYFCASGPDNEQFFGPGTRLTVL.

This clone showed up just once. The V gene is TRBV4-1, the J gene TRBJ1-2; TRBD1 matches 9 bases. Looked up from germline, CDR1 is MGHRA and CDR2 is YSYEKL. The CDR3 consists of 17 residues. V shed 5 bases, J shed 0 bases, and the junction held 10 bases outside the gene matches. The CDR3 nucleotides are TGCGCCAGCAGCAGGGGACAGGGCCTCCTAGCTAACTATGGCTACACCTTC. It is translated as CASSRGQGLLANYGYTF.

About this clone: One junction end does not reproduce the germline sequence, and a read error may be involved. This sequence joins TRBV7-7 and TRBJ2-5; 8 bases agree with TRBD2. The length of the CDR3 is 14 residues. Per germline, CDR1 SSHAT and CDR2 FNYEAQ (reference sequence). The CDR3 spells CASSKLADQETQYF. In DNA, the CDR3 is TGTGCTAGCAGCAAACTAGCGGACCAAGAGACCCAGTACTTC.

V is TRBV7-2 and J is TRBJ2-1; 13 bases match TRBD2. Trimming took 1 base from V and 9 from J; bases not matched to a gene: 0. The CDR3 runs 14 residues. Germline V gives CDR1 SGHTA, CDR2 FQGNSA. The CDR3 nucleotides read TGTGCCAGCAGCTTAGGGACTAGCGGGGGTGAGCAGTTCTTC. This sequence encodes CASSLGTSGGEQFF.

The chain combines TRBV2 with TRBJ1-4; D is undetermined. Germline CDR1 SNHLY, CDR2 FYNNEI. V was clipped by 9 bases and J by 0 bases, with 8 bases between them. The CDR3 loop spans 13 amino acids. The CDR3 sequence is CASWAATNEKLFF. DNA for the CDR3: TGTGCCAGTTGGGCCGCAACTAATGAAAAACTGTTTTTT.

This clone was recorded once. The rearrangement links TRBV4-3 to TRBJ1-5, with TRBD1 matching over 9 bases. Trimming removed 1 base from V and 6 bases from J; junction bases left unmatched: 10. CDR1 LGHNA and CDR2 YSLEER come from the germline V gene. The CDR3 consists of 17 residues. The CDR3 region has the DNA TGCGCCAGCAGCCAAGGATGGACAGGGGTGCTGGGTCAGCCCCAGCATTTT. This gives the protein CASSQGWTGVLGQPQHF.

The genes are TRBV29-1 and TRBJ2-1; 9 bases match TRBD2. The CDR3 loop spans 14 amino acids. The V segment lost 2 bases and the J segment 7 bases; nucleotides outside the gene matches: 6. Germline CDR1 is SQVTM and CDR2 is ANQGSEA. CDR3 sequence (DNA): TGCAGCGTTGAACGCGGGAGGGCCAGTAATGAGCAGTTCTTC. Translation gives CSVERGRASNEQFF.

The CDR3 here is CAWSGGTSVDTQYF. CDR3 bases: TGTGCCTGGAGTGGGGGGACTAGTGTAGATACGCAGTATTTT. The chain carries TRBV30 and TRBJ2-3; TRBD2 matches at 8 bases. The CDR3 extends over 14 amino acids. Germline V lookup: CDR1 GTSNPN, CDR2 SVGIG (reference sequence). J lost 5 bases, V lost 1 base, and 5 bases had no gene match.

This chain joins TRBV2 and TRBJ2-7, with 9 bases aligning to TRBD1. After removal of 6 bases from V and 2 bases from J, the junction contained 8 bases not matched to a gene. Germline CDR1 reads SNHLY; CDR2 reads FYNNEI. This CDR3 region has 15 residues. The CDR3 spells CASSASTGGTYEQYF. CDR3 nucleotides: TGTGCCAGCAGCGCCTCGACAGGGGGTACCTACGAGCAGTACTTC.